Given below is one T cell receptor beta chain in context. Its antigen remains unidentified. This specimen comes from a study of CD8 T cells in ankylosing spondylitis. Overall study results and limits: Ankylosing spondylitis blood appeared to carry a characteristic TCR beta motif of several highly homologous variants.

TCRdb processed the 5' RACE reads anew with MiXCR; each CDR3 protein has one entry. In the table there are just under 550,000 distinct CDR3 sequences, about 13% of which are singletons. Germline CDR1 is LNHNV and CDR2 is YYDKDF (reference sequence). This CDR3 comprises 13 residues. The junction had 8 bases not matched to a gene; V was cut back by 6 bases and J by 8 bases. The receptor comes from a male donor with ankylosing spondylitis. The V call is TRBV15, the J call TRBJ1-2; 8 bases align to TRBD1. The sequencing sample was made of blood, either unsorted or a sorted T cell fraction (not recorded which). The CDR3 protein is CATRTWTGQGYTF. The CDR3 DNA reads as TGTGCCACCAGAACCTGGACAGGGCAGGGCTACACCTTC.